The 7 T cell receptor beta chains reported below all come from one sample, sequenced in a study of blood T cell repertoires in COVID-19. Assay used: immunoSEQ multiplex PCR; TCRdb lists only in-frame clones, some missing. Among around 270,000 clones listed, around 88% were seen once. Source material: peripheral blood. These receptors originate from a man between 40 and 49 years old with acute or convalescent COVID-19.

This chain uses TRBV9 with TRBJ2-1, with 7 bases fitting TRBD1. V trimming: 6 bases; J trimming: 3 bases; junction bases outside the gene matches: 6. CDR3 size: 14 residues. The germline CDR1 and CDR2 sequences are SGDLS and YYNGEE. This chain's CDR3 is CASTPGGGYNEQFF. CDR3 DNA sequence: TGTGCCAGCACACCAGGGGGTGGCTACAATGAGCAGTTCTTC.

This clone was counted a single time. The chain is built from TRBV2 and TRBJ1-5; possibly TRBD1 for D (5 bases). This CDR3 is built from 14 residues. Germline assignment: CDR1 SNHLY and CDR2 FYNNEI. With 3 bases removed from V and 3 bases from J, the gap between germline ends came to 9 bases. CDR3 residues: CASSEDTSNQPQHF. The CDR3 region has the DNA TGTGCCAGCAGTGAGGACACCTCCAATCAGCCCCAGCATTTT.

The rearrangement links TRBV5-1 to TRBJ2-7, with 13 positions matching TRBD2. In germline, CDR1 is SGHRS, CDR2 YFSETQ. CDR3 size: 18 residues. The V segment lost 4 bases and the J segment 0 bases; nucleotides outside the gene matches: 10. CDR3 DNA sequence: TGCGCCAGCAGCCCCGGACTAGCGGGGGCCCTAAGCTCCTACGAGCAGTACTTC. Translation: CASSPGLAGALSSYEQYF.

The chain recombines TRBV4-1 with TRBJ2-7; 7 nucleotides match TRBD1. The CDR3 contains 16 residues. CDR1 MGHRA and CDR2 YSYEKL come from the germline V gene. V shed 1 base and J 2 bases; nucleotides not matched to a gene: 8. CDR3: CASSQASQGSPYEQYF. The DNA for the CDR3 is TGCGCCAGCAGCCAAGCCTCACAGGGGAGCCCCTACGAGCAGTACTTC.

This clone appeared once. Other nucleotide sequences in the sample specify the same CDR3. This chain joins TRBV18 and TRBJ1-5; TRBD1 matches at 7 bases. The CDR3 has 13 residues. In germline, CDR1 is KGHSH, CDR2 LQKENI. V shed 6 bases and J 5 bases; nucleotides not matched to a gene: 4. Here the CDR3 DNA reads TGTGCCAGCTCTAGGGACAGAGATCAGCCCCAGCATTTT. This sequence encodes CASSRDRDQPQHF. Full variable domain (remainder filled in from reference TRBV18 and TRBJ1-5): NAGVMQNPRHLVRRRGQEARLRCSPMKGHSHVYWYRQLPEEGLKFMVYLQKENIIDESGMPKERFSAEFPKEGPSILRIQQVVRGDSAAYFCASSRDRDQPQHFGDGTRLSIL.

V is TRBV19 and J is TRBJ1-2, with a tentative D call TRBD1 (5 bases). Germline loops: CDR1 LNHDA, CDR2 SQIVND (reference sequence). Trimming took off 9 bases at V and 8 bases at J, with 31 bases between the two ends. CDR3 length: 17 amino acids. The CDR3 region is CASKRSTDPSGTRGYTF. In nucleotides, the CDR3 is TGTGCCAGCAAGCGCTCGACCGACCCCAGTGGGACTAGAGGCTACACCTTC.

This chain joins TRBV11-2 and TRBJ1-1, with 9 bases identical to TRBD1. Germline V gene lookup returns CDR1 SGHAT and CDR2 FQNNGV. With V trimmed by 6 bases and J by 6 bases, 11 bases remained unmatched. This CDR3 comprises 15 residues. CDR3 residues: CASSLTGGAWAEAFF. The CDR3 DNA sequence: TGTGCCAGCAGTCTCACAGGGGGCGCATGGGCTGAAGCTTTCTTT. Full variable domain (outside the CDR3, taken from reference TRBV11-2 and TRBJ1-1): EAGVAQSPRYKIIEKRQSVAFWCNPISGHATLYWYQQILGQGPKLLIQFQNNGVVDDSQLPKDRFSAERLKGVDSTLKIQPAKLEDSAVYLCASSLTGGAWAEAFFGQGTRLTVV.